This TCR beta chain originates from a study of identical twins. One entry per CDR3 protein, called by TCRdb with MiXCR from the 5' RACE reads. The sample contains about 720,000 distinct CDR3 sequences, around a sixth of which appear only once. This clonotype has only a few counts. This CDR3 has 14 residues. V was pared by 0 bases and J by 9 bases, with 7 bases of the junction left unmatched. Germline V gene data show CDR1 as MNHEY and CDR2 as SVGAGI. Every sampled donor was Caucasian and healthy. These records were also assigned to another study, of T cells expressing NK-cell markers. As that report states: In sorted CD3+CD56+NKG2C+, CD3+CD56+NKG2C- and CD3+CD56-NKG2C+ T cells, TCR beta repertoires were obtained.

Specimen: PBMCs. The sequence was obtained from a woman aged 18-29 years in good health. The gene calls are TRBV6-5 and TRBJ2-5, with 7 bases matching TRBD2. The CDR3 is CASSYSGTTTAQYF. The DNA of the CDR3 is TGTGCCAGCAGTTACTCCGGGACTACCACGGCCCAGTACTTC.